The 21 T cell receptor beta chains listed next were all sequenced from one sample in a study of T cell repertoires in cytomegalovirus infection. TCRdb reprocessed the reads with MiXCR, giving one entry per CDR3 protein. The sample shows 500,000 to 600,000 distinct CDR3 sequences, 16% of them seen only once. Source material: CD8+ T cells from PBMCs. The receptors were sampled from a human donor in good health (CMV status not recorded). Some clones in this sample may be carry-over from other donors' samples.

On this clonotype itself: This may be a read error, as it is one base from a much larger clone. CDR3 amino acids: CASSGGQGWEETQYF. DNA for the CDR3: TGTGCCAGCAGTGGGGGACAGGGGTGGGAGGAGACCCAGTACTTC. The chain links TRBV6-1 to TRBJ2-5; 10 bases are a match to TRBD1. With 4 bases clipped from V and 5 bases from J, the junction kept 7 bases outside the gene matches. The germline V gene encodes CDR1 MNHNS and CDR2 SASEGT. The CDR3 is made up of 15 amino acids.

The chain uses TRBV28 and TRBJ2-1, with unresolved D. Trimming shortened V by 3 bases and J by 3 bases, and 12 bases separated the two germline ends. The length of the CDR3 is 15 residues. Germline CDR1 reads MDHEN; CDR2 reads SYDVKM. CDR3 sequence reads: CASSFLVGFYNEQFF. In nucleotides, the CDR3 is TGTGCCAGCAGTTTTCTAGTGGGTTTCTACAATGAGCAGTTCTTC.

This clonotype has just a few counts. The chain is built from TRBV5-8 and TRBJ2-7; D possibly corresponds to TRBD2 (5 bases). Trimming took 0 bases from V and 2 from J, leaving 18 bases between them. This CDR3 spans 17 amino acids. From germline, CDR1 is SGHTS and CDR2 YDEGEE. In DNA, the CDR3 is TGTGCCAGCAGCTTGGGGAGGCGCATGGGCGGCACCTACGAGCAGTACTTC. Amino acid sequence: CASSLGRRMGGTYEQYF.

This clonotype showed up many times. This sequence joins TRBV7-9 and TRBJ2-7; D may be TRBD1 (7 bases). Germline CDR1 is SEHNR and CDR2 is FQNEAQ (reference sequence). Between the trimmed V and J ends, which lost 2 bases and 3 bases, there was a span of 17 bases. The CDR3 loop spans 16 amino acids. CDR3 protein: CASSLRAQGGVYEQYF. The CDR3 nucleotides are TGTGCCAGCAGCTTACGAGCGCAGGGGGGCGTCTACGAGCAGTACTTC.

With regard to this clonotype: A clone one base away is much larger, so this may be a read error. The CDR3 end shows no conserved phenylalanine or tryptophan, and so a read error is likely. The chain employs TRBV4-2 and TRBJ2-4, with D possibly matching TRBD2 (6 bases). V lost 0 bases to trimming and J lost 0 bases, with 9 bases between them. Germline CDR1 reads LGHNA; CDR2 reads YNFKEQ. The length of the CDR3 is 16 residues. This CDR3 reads CASSQDERAAKNIQYL. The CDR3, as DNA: TGTGCCAGCAGCCAAGATGAGCGGGCAGCCAAAAACATTCAGTACTTA.

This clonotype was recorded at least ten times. CDR3 DNA: TGTGCCAGCAGTTTAGGGTGGGGGCCCAACACAGATACGCAGTATTTT. This translates into CASSLGWGPNTDTQYF. The rearrangement joins TRBV12-3 or TRBV12-4 to TRBJ2-3; a possible D gene is TRBD1 (6 bases). Trimming took 1 base from V and 2 from J, leaving 13 bases between them. CDR3 length: 16 residues.

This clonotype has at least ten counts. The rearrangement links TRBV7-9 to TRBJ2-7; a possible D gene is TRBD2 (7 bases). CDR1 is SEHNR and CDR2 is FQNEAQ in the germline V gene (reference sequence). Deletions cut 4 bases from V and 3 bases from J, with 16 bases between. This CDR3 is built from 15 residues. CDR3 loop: CASSSGGRPGYEQYF. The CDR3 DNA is TGTGCCAGCAGCTCCGGGGGGCGCCCCGGCTACGAGCAGTACTTC.

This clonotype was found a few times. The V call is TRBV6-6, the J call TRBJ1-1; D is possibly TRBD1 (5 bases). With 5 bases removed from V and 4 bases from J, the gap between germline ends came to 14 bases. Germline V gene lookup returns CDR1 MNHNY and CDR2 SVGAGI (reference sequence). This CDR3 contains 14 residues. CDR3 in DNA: TGTGCCAGCAGTCACCGGGACTCCTCCACTGAAGCTTTCTTT. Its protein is CASSHRDSSTEAFF.

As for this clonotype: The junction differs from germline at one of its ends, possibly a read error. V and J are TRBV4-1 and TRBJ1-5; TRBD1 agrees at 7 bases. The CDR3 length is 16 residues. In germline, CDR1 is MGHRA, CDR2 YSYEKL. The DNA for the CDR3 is TGCGCCAGCAGACAAGGGACAGCCGCCCTCAATCAGCCCCAGCATTTT. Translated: CASRQGTAALNQPQHF.

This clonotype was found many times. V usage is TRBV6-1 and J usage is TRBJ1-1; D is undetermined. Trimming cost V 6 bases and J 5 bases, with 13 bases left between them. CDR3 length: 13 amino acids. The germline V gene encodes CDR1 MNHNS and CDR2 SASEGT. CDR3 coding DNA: TGTGCCAGCAGGAAGGACGGGCGGACTGAAGCTTTCTTT. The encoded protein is CASRKDGRTEAFF.

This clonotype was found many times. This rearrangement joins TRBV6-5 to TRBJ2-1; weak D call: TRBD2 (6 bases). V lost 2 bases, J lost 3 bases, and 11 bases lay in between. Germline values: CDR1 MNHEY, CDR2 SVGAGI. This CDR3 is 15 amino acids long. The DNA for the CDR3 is TGTGCCAGCAGTTACGGATGGGGGGACTACAATGAGCAGTTCTTC. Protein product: CASSYGWGDYNEQFF.

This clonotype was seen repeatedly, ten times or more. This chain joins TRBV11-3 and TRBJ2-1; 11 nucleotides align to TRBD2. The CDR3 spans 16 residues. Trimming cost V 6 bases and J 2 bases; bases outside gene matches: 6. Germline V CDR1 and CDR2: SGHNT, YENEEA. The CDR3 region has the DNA TGTGCCAGCAGTCCGACGACTAGCGGGGCCTACAATGAGCAGTTCTTC. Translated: CASSPTTSGAYNEQFF. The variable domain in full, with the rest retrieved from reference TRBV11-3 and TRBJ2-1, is EAGVVQSPRYKIIEKKQPVAFWCNPISGHNTLYWYLQNLGQGPELLIRYENEEAVDDSQLPKDRFSAERLKGVDSTLKIQPAELGDSAVYLCASSPTTSGAYNEQFFGPGTRLTVL.

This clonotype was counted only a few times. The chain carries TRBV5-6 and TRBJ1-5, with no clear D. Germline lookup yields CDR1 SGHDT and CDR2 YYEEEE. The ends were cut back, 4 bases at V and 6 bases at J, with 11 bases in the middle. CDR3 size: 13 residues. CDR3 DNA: TGTGCCAGCAGCCCCAGCACCGGTCAGCCCCAGCATTTT. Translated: CASSPSTGQPQHF.

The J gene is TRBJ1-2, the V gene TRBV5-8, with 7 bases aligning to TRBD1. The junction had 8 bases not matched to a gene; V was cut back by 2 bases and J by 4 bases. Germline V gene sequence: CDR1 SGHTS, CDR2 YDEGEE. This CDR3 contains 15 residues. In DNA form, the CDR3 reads TGTGCCAGCAGCTTTCGCGGAGGGGGCGTCTATGGCTACACCTTC. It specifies CASSFRGGGVYGYTF.

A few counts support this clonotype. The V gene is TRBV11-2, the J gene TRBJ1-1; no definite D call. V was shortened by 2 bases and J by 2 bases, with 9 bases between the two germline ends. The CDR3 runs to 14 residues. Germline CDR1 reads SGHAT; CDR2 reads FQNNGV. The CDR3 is CASSLFSPNTEAFF. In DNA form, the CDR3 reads TGTGCCAGCAGCTTATTTTCACCTAACACTGAAGCTTTCTTT.

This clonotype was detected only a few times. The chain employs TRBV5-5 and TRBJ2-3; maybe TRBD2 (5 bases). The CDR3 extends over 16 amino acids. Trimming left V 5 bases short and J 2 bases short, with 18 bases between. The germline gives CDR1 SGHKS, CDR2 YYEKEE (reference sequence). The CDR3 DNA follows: TGTGCCAGCAGTCCCCCTTCAGGACTCACCACAGATACGCAGTATTTT. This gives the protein CASSPPSGLTTDTQYF.

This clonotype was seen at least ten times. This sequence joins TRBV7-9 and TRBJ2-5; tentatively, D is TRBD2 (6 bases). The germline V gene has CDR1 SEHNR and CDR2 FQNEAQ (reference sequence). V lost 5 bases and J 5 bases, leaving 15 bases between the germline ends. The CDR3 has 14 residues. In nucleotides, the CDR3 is TGTGCCAGCAGCGTCGGAGGGATTGGGGAGACCCAGTACTTC. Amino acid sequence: CASSVGGIGETQYF.

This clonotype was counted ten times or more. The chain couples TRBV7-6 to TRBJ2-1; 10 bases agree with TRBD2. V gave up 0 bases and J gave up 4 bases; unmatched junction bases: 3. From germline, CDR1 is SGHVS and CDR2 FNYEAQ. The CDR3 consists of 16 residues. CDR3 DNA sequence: TGTGCCAGCAGCTTAGCGGTGGGACTAGCGTACAATGAGCAGTTCTTC. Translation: CASSLAVGLAYNEQFF.

CDR3 protein: CASSLGAVTDTQYF. The CDR3 DNA sequence: TGTGCCAGCAGCTTGGGAGCGGTTACAGATACGCAGTATTTT. The rearrangement joins TRBV5-6 to TRBJ2-3, with TRBD2 as a possible D gene (5 bases). This CDR3 contains 14 residues. Germline V gene sequence: CDR1 SGHDT, CDR2 YYEEEE. Trimming pared 0 bases from V and 3 bases from J, leaving 8 bases between.

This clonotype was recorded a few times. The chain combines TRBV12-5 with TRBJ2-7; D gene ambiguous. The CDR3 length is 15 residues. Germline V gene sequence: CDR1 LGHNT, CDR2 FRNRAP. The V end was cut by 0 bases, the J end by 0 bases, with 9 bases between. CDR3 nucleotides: TGTGCTAGTGGTTTGGTAACGCCCGGCTCCTACGAGCAGTACTTC. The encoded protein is CASGLVTPGSYEQYF.

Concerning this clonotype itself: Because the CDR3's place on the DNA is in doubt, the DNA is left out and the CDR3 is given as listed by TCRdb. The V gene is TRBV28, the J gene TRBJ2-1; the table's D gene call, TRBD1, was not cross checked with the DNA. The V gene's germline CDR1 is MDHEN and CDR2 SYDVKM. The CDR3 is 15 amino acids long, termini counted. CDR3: CASSSSDRSYNEQFF.